This T cell receptor beta chain appears in the sequencing data of a study of blood T cell repertoires in COVID-19. Method: immunoSEQ multiplex PCR; TCRdb's copy keeps in-frame clones and lacks some. Of about 150,000 clones in the sample, around 80% were seen once. From germline, CDR1 is LGHNT and CDR2 FRNRAP. V was pared by 5 bases and J by 4 bases, with 10 bases of the junction left unmatched. This CDR3 contains 17 residues. This clone showed up just a few times. V gene TRBV12-5 combines with J gene TRBJ2-2; TRBD2 matches at 10 bases. The sample taken for sequencing was PBMCs or T cells enriched from blood (not recorded which). The TCR comes from a man between 50 and 59 years old who had recovered from COVID-19. The CDR3 sequence is CASGPTQTSGLTGELFF. The CDR3 DNA is TGTGCTAGTGGTCCTACCCAGACTAGCGGGCTCACCGGGGAGCTGTTTTTT.